This T cell receptor (beta chain) originates from a study of blood T cell repertoires in COVID-19. For the study at large: PBMCs, B-cell-depleted T cells, or T cells were the source of the cDNA or gDNA that made up the material.

This CDR3 contains 15 residues. Patients at the Seattle site were enrolled during active infection and followed longitudinally. In the authors' workflow: Amplifying reference gene primers gave estimates of nucleated cell counts. Sequenced by immunoSEQ multiplex PCR; TCRdb stores in-frame clones only, minus some. V, J and clone size derive from that table, while D and trimming were established from the DNA sequence. Among 250,000 to 350,000 clones listed, approximately 84% were seen once. The chain employs TRBV1 and TRBJ2-7; TRBD2 is taken as the D call from the table, unchecked against the DNA. TRBV1 is noted as a pseudogene. Sequencing was performed on peripheral blood. This TCR derives from a human donor with COVID-19, enrolled during active disease. The donor label of this sample is uncertain. The CDR3 nucleotides are TGCACCAGCAGCCAAGTGGAGGGAGGGTCCTACGAGCAGTACTTC. Amino acids: CTSSQVEGGSYEQYF.